This T cell receptor (beta chain) originates from a study of shared clonotypes between healthy human individuals. Those who donated were healthy HIV-negative adults, with no recent acute infections or vaccinations reported. Once extracted for a subset, genomic DNA was divided evenly among several immunoSEQ plates. Generated by immunoSEQ multiplex PCR, the TCRdb table keeps only in-frame clones and is missing some. The table records some 1.1 million clones, around three quarters of them present only once. The sequencing sample was made of memory CD4+ T cells from PBMCs. Subset defined: CD45RA-negative fraction. The clonotype was recovered from a man younger than 35 in good health. Some clones in this sample may be carry-over from other donors' samples.

The CDR3 DNA follows: TGTGCCAGCAGGCCCGGGCTAAACTATGGCTACACCTTC. It translates to CASRPGLNYGYTF. The chain recombines TRBV6-5 with TRBJ1-2; the D is unclear. CDR1 is MNHEY, CDR2 SVGAGI, per germline. Trimming took 6 bases from V and 2 from J, leaving 10 bases between them. The CDR3 spans 13 residues.